Reported below is one T cell receptor beta chain. V shed 6 bases and J 0 bases; nucleotides not matched to a gene: 8. Germline V CDR1 and CDR2: SEHNR, FQNEAQ (reference sequence). The CDR3 is 15 amino acids. Assay: immunoSEQ multiplex PCR; the TCRdb copy retains only in-frame clones and omits some. The sample lists 95,000 to 150,000 clones; roughly 80% were seen once. This record belongs to a study of blood T cell repertoires in COVID-19. Background on the study: PBMCs, B-cell-depleted T cells, or T cells provided the cDNA or gDNA that made up the material.

This receptor was obtained from a human donor in a cohort sampled during active COVID-19. Sequences were obtained from peripheral blood. The chain recombines TRBV7-9 with TRBJ2-7; TRBD1 matches 7 bases. The CDR3 nucleotides read TGTGCCAGCAGTCGAGGGACAGTAAGCTCCTACGAGCAGTACTTC. This translates into CASSRGTVSSYEQYF.